This entry is about one T cell receptor beta chain. The data originate from a study of blood T cell repertoires in COVID-19. Only in-frame clones appear in the TCRdb table, and some are missing; sequencing was by immunoSEQ multiplex PCR. The table has 300,000 to 400,000 clones, around nine tenths seen once. Enrollment of patients from Seattle took place during active infection, with longitudinal follow-up. The sample was peripheral blood. The TCR sequence derives from a woman aged 60 to 75 with COVID-19, enrolled during active disease.

The CDR3 coding sequence is TGTGCCAGCAGCGTCTCGACAGGGGCTAACTATGGCTACACCTTC. Its translation: CASSVSTGANYGYTF. This chain links TRBV9 with TRBJ1-2; 8 nucleotides agree with TRBD1. The CDR3 is 15 residues long. The V segment lost 2 bases and the J segment 0 bases; nucleotides outside the gene matches: 3. From germline, CDR1 is SGDLS and CDR2 YYNGEE.